Presented here are 5 T cell receptor beta chains from one specimen sequenced in a study of cytomegalovirus exposure and HLA in healthy donors. The assay was immunoSEQ multiplex PCR, and TCRdb's table has in-frame clones only and misses some. The table lists about 350,000 clones, about nine tenths of them singletons. The sample was PBMCs. The source is a woman in her 30s in good health and CMV-seropositive.

The chain employs TRBV7-9 and TRBJ2-2, with 8 bases lining up with TRBD2. CDR3 length equals 15 residues. The germline gives CDR1 SEHNR, CDR2 FQNEAQ (reference sequence). The trim removed 3 bases at V and 5 bases at J, leaving 5 bases unmatched. CDR3 residues: CASSFGASGTGELFF. Written as DNA, the CDR3 is TGTGCCAGCAGCTTTGGGGCTAGCGGGACCGGGGAGCTGTTTTTT.

V is TRBV4-2 and J is TRBJ2-5; 9 nucleotides agree with TRBD2. Germline loops: CDR1 LGHNA, CDR2 YNFKEQ. CDR3 length: 16 amino acids. V shed 2 bases and J 1 base; nucleotides not matched to a gene: 5. In nucleotides, the CDR3 is TGTGCCAGCAGCCAAATAAGCGGGGGGCTCCAAGAGACCCAGTACTTC. Residues: CASSQISGGLQETQYF.

The V and J genes are TRBV5-8 and TRBJ1-3; D is undetermined. The length of the CDR3 is 15 residues. The V gene lost 3 bases and the J gene lost 3 bases, with 13 bases spanning the gap. Germline CDR1 is SGHTS and CDR2 is YDEGEE. This chain's CDR3 is CASSWDGGHGNTIYF. The CDR3 DNA reads TGTGCCAGCAGCTGGGATGGTGGGCATGGAAACACCATATATTTT.

The rearrangement uses TRBV6-1 and TRBJ1-1; a weak D match, TRBD1 (5 bases). The CDR3 contains 14 residues. Trimming stripped 2 bases from V and 6 bases from J, with 13 bases between. The germline V gene encodes CDR1 MNHNS and CDR2 SASEGT. CDR3 DNA sequence: TGTGCCAGCAGTGAACGGGCAGGGTGGTCTGAAGCTTTCTTT. Encoded protein: CASSERAGWSEAFF.

This clone was picked up one time. The CDR3 sequence is CASSILRGPAKNIQYF. The CDR3 region has the DNA TGTGCCAGCAGCATCCTCAGGGGGCCAGCCAAAAACATTCAGTACTTC. This sequence joins TRBV7-3 and TRBJ2-4, with 8 bases lining up with TRBD1. The CDR3 has 16 amino acids. Germline CDR1 reads SGHTA; CDR2 reads FQGTGA. The J segment lost 0 bases and the V segment lost 5 bases, leaving 6 bases of the junction unmatched.